Only one count was recorded for the clone carrying this T cell receptor (beta chain). As yet, its antigen is unknown. The entry originates in a study of cytomegalovirus exposure and HLA in healthy donors. Study-level results: The study put around 180 TCR beta chains on its list as cytomegalovirus-associated.

Measured with immunoSEQ multiplex PCR; TCRdb has only the in-frame clones, and not every one. In the table there are 85,000 to 95,000 clones, 96% of which are singletons. This CDR3 has 16 amino acids. Trimming shortened V by 2 bases and J by 0 bases, and 10 bases separated the two germline ends. CDR1 and CDR2 (germline): SGHNT, YENEEA. The V and J genes are TRBV11-3 and TRBJ1-4; weak D call: TRBD1 (6 bases). The sequencing input was PBMCs. This sequence originates from a man younger than 35 in good health and CMV-seronegative. The CDR3 nucleotides read TGTGCCAGCAGCTTACCCAGGGGCGCAACTAATGAAAAACTGTTTTTT. This gives the protein CASSLPRGATNEKLFF.